The 22 T cell receptor beta chains in this list originate from one sample, sequenced in a study of shared clonotypes between healthy human individuals. Produced via immunoSEQ multiplex PCR; TCRdb's table is partial and in-frame only. The sample gives roughly 500,000 clones, roughly 95% of which show up once; approximately 0.067% is in the top ten. Sequencing was performed on naive CD4+ T cells sorted from blood. Subset in this sample: CD45RA+ positively selected. The source is a woman younger than 45 in good health.

The chain joins TRBV27 to TRBJ1-5; D perhaps matches TRBD1 (5 bases). The CDR3 covers 16 residues. Trimming removed 2 bases from V and 8 bases from J, with 19 bases in between. The germline CDR1 and CDR2 sequences are MNHEY and SMNVEV (reference sequence). The CDR3 DNA sequence: TGTGCCAGCAGTTTAAAACCGACAGCCGGTGTAAAGCCCCAGCATTTT. As protein: CASSLKPTAGVKPQHF.

This chain joins TRBV5-1 and TRBJ2-3, with 8 bases lining up with TRBD2. This CDR3 spans 15 amino acids. Germline-derived CDR1 and CDR2 are SGHRS and YFSETQ. The V and J ends lost 4 bases and 2 bases, in that order; junction bases with no gene match: 6. In DNA form, the CDR3 reads TGCGCCAGCAGCCGGGGGGGCAGATACACAGATACGCAGTATTTT. It specifies CASSRGGRYTDTQYF.

This rearrangement joins TRBV28 to TRBJ1-1; D is unresolved. CDR1 is MDHEN and CDR2 is SYDVKM in the germline V gene. The CDR3 totals 12 residues. The V and J ends lost 8 bases and 10 bases respectively, with 17 bases between them. In DNA, the CDR3 is TGTGCCAGCCATCCAACCACCGGACTAGCTTTCTTT. It yields the protein CASHPTTGLAFF.

The chain combines TRBV28 with TRBJ2-2, with 16 bases that match TRBD2. The germline gives CDR1 MDHEN, CDR2 SYDVKM. This CDR3 spans 19 amino acids. The V and J ends lost 2 bases and 4 bases, in that order; junction bases with no gene match: 7. CDR3 coding DNA: TGTGCCAGCAGTTTACTGGGACTAGCGGGAGGGCAGACCACCGGGGAGCTGTTTTTT. Its protein product is CASSLLGLAGGQTTGELFF.

This chain connects TRBV5-4 to TRBJ2-1, with 10 nucleotides matching TRBD2. Per germline, CDR1 SGHNT and CDR2 YYREEE (reference sequence). Losses at the gene ends were 2 bases for V and 5 bases for J; bases not matched to a gene: 7. The CDR3 is 16 residues long. CDR3 region: CASSLASSGSHNEQFF. Written as DNA, the CDR3 is TGTGCCAGCAGCTTAGCGTCTAGCGGGAGTCACAATGAGCAGTTCTTC.

The genes are TRBV7-9 and TRBJ2-7; 12 bases align to TRBD2. This CDR3 is 17 amino acids long. CDR1 is SEHNR, CDR2 FQNEAQ, per germline (reference sequence). Germline trimming cut 5 bases from V and 3 bases from J; bases unmatched to any gene: 11. The CDR3 sequence: CASSRSSGRAYSYEQYF. The CDR3 bases are TGTGCCAGCAGCCGATCTAGCGGGAGGGCCTATAGCTACGAGCAGTACTTC. The full variable domain, with the rest looked up from reference TRBV7-9 and TRBJ2-7, is DTGVSQNPRHKITKRGQNVTFRCDPISEHNRLYWYRQTLGQGPEFLTYFQNEAQLEKSRLLSDRFSAERPKGSFSTLEIQRTEQGDSAMYLCASSRSSGRAYSYEQYFGPGTRLTVT.

This chain joins TRBV7-2 and TRBJ2-1; TRBD2 is a possible D gene (6 bases). CDR3 length: 14 amino acids. V was trimmed by 0 bases and J by 9 bases, leaving 12 bases between them. Germline V lookup: CDR1 SGHTA, CDR2 FQGNSA. The CDR3 sequence: CASSLAGGPSEQFF. CDR3 DNA sequence: TGTGCCAGCAGCTTAGCTGGAGGGCCCAGTGAGCAGTTCTTC.

The V gene is TRBV5-1, the J gene TRBJ2-5; D may match TRBD1 or TRBD2 (6 bases each). CDR1 SGHRS and CDR2 YFSETQ come from the germline V gene. V was cut by 1 base and J by 5 bases, with 15 bases left in between. The CDR3 totals 15 residues. The CDR3 DNA reads as TGCGCCAGCAGCTTGAGTTACGGGGGCGGCGAGACCCAGTACTTC. Its protein is CASSLSYGGGETQYF.

This clone occurred a few times. The chain combines TRBV18 with TRBJ1-1; D is unresolved. V lost 2 bases to trimming and J lost 1 base, with 8 bases between them. The CDR3 covers 14 residues. Germline CDR1 and CDR2: KGHSH and LQKENI. CDR3 nucleotide sequence: TGTGCCAGCTCACCAGGTGACAAGAACACTGAAGCTTTCTTT. This sequence encodes CASSPGDKNTEAFF.

J is TRBJ1-4 and V is TRBV1. TRBV1 is recorded as a pseudogene. This CDR3 has 16 amino acids. The CDR3 DNA reads as TGCACCAGCAGGAAATTGGACCGAGCTTATAATGAAAAACTGTTTTTT. Translating it yields CTSRKLDRAYNEKLFF.

V is TRBV28 and J is TRBJ1-5; no clear D. V lost 6 bases, J lost 0 bases, and 9 bases lay in between. CDR1 is MDHEN, CDR2 SYDVKM, per germline. The CDR3 consists of 14 residues. CDR3 nucleotide sequence: TGTGCCAGCAGCCCTAGAGTTAGCAATCAGCCCCAGCATTTT. Translation: CASSPRVSNQPQHF.

The chain recombines TRBV19 with TRBJ1-3, with 7 positions matching TRBD1. The V segment lost 5 bases and the J segment 2 bases; nucleotides outside the gene matches: 15. The CDR3 is 18 residues long. The V gene's germline CDR1 is LNHDA and CDR2 SQIVND (reference sequence). The CDR3 coding sequence is TGTGCCAGTAGTCTGCGGACAGGTTTCCCGTTGCCTGGAAACACCATATATTTT. Translated, it gives CASSLRTGFPLPGNTIYF.

This rearrangement joins TRBV28 to TRBJ2-6; D uncertain. The germline V and J ends were trimmed by 2 bases and 4 bases, with 18 bases remaining between them. This CDR3 region has 18 residues. Germline V CDR1 and CDR2: MDHEN, SYDVKM. The CDR3 DNA is TGTGCCAGCAGTTTAAGCGAAGGGTTATCGGGCGGGGCCAACGTCCTGACTTTC. Translating gives CASSLSEGLSGGANVLTF. Drawing the rest from reference TRBV28 and TRBJ2-6, the complete variable domain is DVKVTQSSRYLVKRTGEKVFLECVQDMDHENMFWYRQDPGLGLRLIYFSYDVKMKEKGDIPEGYSVSREKKERFSLILESASTNQTSMYLCASSLSEGLSGGANVLTFGAGSRLTVL.

The V gene is TRBV7-8, the J gene TRBJ2-5, with TRBD2 identical over 8 bases. Looked up from germline, CDR1 is SGHVS and CDR2 is FQNEAQ. J gave up 2 bases and V 3 bases, and 8 bases lay outside the gene matches. The CDR3 is made up of 16 amino acids. This chain's CDR3 is CASSFSGIGSQETQYF. The CDR3 coding sequence is TGTGCCAGCAGCTTTAGCGGGATTGGAAGTCAAGAGACCCAGTACTTC.

The chain links TRBV6-5 to TRBJ1-1; no clear D. V was trimmed by 8 bases and J by 2 bases, leaving 15 bases between them. Germline V gene data show CDR1 as MNHEY and CDR2 as SVGAGI. The CDR3 is made up of 14 amino acids. The CDR3 here is CASQRPGANTEAFF. CDR3 sequence (DNA): TGTGCCAGCCAAAGGCCAGGTGCAAACACTGAAGCTTTCTTT.

The rearrangement joins TRBV4-1 to TRBJ2-7, with TRBD2 matching over 7 bases. Germline loops: CDR1 MGHRA, CDR2 YSYEKL. Trimming took 1 base from V and 2 from J; bases not matched to a gene: 11. This CDR3 comprises 17 residues. CDR3 sequence: CASSQAPRGTKTYEQYF. The DNA for the CDR3 is TGCGCCAGCAGCCAAGCCCCTCGCGGGACTAAGACCTACGAGCAGTACTTC.

This rearrangement joins TRBV7-6 to TRBJ2-1, with no clear D. This CDR3 has 12 residues. Deletions cut 4 bases from V and 4 bases from J, with 5 bases between. Germline V gene lookup returns CDR1 SGHVS and CDR2 FNYEAQ. CDR3 nucleotide sequence: TGTGCCAGCAGCTCCGAATACAATGAGCAGTTCTTC. This translates into CASSSEYNEQFF.

The chain recombines TRBV7-9 with TRBJ2-5, with unresolved D. The closer fit of TRBJ2-7 to the DNA end suggests the J call may be wrong. Looked up from germline, CDR1 is SEHNR and CDR2 is FQNEAQ (reference sequence). There are 12 residues in the CDR3. The CDR3, as DNA: TGTGCCAGCAGCTTGGTACAGACCGAGCAGTACTTC. Translating it yields CASSLVQTEQYF.

V is TRBV28 and J is TRBJ1-3; D is undetermined. The CDR3 has 16 amino acids. From germline, CDR1 is MDHEN and CDR2 SYDVKM. V gave up 2 bases and J gave up 1 base, with 12 bases separating them. The CDR3 nucleotides read TGTGCCAGCAGTTTACATACAGTACTATCTGGAAACACCATATATTTT. Translation gives CASSLHTVLSGNTIYF.

The chain employs TRBV28 and TRBJ1-1; TRBD1 aligns across 7 bases. Germline CDR1 and CDR2: MDHEN and SYDVKM. This CDR3 is built from 14 residues. V lost 4 bases and J lost 4; bases outside the gene matches: 6. DNA of the CDR3: TGTGCCAGCAGTTCCCACCAGGGGGGCACTGAAGCTTTCTTT. Protein: CASSSHQGGTEAFF.

The chain recombines TRBV5-1 with TRBJ2-2; 7 bases align to TRBD1. This CDR3 spans 16 amino acids. V was pared by 4 bases and J by 5 bases, with 11 bases of the junction left unmatched. The germline gives CDR1 SGHRS, CDR2 YFSETQ. DNA for the CDR3: TGCGCCAGCAGCCCCCAGGGGGACAGCGTAACCGGGGAGCTGTTTTTT. Translated: CASSPQGDSVTGELFF.

The V call is TRBV28, the J call TRBJ2-7; 9 bases map to TRBD2. The germline gives CDR1 MDHEN, CDR2 SYDVKM. After removal of 5 bases from V and 1 base from J, the junction contained 9 bases not matched to a gene. The length of the CDR3 is 16 residues. The CDR3 loop is CASSPSSGSRSYEQYF. In DNA form, the CDR3 reads TGTGCCAGCAGTCCCAGTAGCGGGAGTAGGTCCTACGAGCAGTACTTC.